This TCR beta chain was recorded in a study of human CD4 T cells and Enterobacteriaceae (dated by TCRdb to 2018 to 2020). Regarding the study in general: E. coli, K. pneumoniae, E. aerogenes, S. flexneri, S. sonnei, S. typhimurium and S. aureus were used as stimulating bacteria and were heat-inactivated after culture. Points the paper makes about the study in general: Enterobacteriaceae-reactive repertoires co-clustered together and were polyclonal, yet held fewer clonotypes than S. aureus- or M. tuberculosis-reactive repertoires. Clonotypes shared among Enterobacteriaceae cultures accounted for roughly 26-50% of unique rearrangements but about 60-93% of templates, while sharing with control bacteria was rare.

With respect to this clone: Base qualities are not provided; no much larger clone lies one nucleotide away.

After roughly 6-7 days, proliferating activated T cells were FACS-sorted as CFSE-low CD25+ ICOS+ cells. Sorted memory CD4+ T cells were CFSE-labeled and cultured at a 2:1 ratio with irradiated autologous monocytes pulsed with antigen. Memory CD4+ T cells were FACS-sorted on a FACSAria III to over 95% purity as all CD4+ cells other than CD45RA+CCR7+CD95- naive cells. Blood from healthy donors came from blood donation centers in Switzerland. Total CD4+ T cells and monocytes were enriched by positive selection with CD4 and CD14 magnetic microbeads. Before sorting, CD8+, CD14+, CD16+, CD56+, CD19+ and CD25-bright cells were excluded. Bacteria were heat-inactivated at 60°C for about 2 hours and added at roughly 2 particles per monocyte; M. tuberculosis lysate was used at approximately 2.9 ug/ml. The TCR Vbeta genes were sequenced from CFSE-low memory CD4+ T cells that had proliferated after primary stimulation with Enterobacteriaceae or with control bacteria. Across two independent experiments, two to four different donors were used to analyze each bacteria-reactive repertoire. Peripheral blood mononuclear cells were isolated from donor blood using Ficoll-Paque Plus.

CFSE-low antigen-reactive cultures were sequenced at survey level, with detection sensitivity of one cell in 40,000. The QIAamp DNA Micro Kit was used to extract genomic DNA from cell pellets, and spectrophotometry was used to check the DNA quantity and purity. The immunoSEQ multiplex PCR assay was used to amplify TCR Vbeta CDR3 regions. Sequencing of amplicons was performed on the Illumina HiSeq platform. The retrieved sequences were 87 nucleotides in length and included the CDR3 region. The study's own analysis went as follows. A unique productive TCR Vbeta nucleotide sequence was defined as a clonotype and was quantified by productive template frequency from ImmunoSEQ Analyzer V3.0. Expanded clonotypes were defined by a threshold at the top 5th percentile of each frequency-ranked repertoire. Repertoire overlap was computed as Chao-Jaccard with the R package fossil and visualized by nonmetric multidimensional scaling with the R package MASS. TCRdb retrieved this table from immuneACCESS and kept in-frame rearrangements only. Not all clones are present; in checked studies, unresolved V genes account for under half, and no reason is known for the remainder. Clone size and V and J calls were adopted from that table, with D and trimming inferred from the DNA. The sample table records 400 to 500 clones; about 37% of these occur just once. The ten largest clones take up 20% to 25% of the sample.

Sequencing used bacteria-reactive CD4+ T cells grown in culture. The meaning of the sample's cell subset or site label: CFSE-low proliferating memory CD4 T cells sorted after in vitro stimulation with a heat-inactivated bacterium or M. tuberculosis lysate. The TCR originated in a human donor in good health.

The CDR3 amino acid sequence is: CASSSGVSSPLHF. The DNA sequence is given as TGTGCCAGCAGTTCAGGAGTATCATCACCCCTCCACTTT. The chain couples TRBV2 to TRBJ1-6, with no reliable assignment of the D segment. V is cut by 5 bases and J by 10 bases, and the space between the germline ends is 12 bases. Reading the germline V gene gives CDR1 SNHLY and CDR2 FYNNEI. The CDR3 covers 13 residues, taking in both the cysteine and the phenylalanine. Only the CDR3 DNA is retained, 39 bases long and in frame from the first base.